This TCR beta chain was observed in a study of T cells in Graves' hyperthyroidism and ophthalmopathy. The study's findings and limits: Patients with ophthalmopathy were separated from those with stable hyperthyroidism by a 13 V-J model.

TCR beta CDR3 regions were amplified from RNA transcripts. TCR CDR3 underwent first-round RT-PCR with the HTBI primer set. Via MiXCR, TCRdb re-called the multiplex PCR reads, giving one row per CDR3 protein. The sample records about 640,000 distinct CDR3 sequences, around 21% being singletons. This clonotype was counted a few times. The antigen is unknown. Enrolled ophthalmopathy patients presented with a Clinical Activity Score of at least 3, a NOSPECS grade of at least 4, and disease duration under 3 months. Those patients with uncontrolled infection, other autoimmune disease, pregnancy or lactation were excluded. Germline V lookup: CDR1 MDHEN, CDR2 SYDVKM. The V end lost 3 bases, the J end lost 1 base, and 9 bases lay between the germline ends. There are 14 residues in the CDR3.

The sequenced sample was blood. This receptor was identified in a young man with Graves' ophthalmopathy. The rearrangement links TRBV28 to TRBJ1-1; D is ambiguous. CDR3 protein: CASSFIGTNTEAFF. The CDR3 nucleotides are TGTGCCAGCAGTTTTATTGGCACGAACACTGAAGCTTTCTTT. The variable domain in full, completed from reference TRBV28 and TRBJ1-1, reads DVKVTQSSRYLVKRTGEKVFLECVQDMDHENMFWYRQDPGLGLRLIYFSYDVKMKEKGDIPEGYSVSREKKERFSLILESASTNQTSMYLCASSFIGTNTEAFFGQGTRLTVV.